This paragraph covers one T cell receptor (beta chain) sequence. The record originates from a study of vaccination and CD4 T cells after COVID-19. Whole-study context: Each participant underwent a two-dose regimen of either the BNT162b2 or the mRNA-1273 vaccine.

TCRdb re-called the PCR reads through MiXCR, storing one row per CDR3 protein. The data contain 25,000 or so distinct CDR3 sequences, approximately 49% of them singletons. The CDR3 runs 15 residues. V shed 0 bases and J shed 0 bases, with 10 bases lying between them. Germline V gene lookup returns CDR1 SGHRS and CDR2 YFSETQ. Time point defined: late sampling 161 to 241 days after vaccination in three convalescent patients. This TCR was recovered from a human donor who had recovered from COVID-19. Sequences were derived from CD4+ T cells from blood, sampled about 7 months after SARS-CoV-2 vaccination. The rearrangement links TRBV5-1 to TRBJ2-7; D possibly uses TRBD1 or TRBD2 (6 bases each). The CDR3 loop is CASSLVGGSSYEQYF. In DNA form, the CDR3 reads TGCGCCAGCAGCTTGGTCGGGGGCAGCTCCTACGAGCAGTACTTC.